The next 16 T cell receptor beta chains were all read from a single sample in a study of vaccination and CD4 T cells after COVID-19. Their antigen targets remain unknown. An Oncomine TCR Beta short-read assay was used to sequence the DNA from cultured CD4+ T cells. TCRdb passed the PCR reads through MiXCR, listing each CDR3 protein once. This sample has about 21,000 distinct CDR3 sequences; 55% occur once, and the top ten carry 16%. Treatment described: roughly 10-day PBMC culture with coronavirus spike peptide pools or control peptides (ViraFEST assay). The material sequenced was CD4+ T cells from blood, cultured in vitro. The source of these receptors is a human donor who had recovered from COVID-19.

There are a few counts of this clonotype. This chain links TRBV6-1 with TRBJ2-5; 14 nucleotides align to TRBD2. Germline CDR1 reads MNHNS; CDR2 reads SASEGT. Losses at the gene ends were 2 bases for V and 4 bases for J; bases not matched to a gene: 12. The length of the CDR3 is 19 residues. CDR3 in amino acids: CASSEPGRWTSGGRETQYF. The CDR3 region has the DNA TGTGCCAGCAGTGAACCCGGCCGCTGGACTAGCGGGGGGAGAGAGACCCAGTACTTC.

The J gene is TRBJ2-7, the V gene TRBV2; D gene ambiguous. The length of the CDR3 is 12 residues. Germline CDR1 and CDR2: SNHLY and FYNNEI. Trimming removed 3 bases at V and 4 bases at J, with 7 bases between. The CDR3 loop reads CASSEWEYEQYF. DNA for the CDR3: TGTGCCAGCAGTGAGTGGGAATACGAGCAGTACTTC.

The CDR3 DNA follows: TGTGCCAGCGATCGGACACCTCAGGGGGTTTACGAGCAGTACTTC. Translated: CASDRTPQGVYEQYF. This chain links TRBV2 with TRBJ2-7, with 7 nucleotides matching TRBD1. With V trimmed by 8 bases and J by 4 bases, 14 bases remained unmatched. Germline CDR1 reads SNHLY; CDR2 reads FYNNEI. The CDR3 is 15 amino acids. The complete variable domain, with remaining parts taken from reference TRBV2 and TRBJ2-7, reads EPEVTQTPSHQVTQMGQEVILRCVPISNHLYFYWYRQILGQKVEFLVSFYNNEISEKSEIFDDQFSVERPDGSNFTLKIRSTKLEDSAMYFCASDRTPQGVYEQYFGPGTRLTVT.

CDR3 bases: TGTGCCAGCATTGGGGAAGTTTCTAGCGAAGCTTTCTTT. Amino acids: CASIGEVSSEAFF. This chain joins TRBV28 and TRBJ1-1; no reliable D call. This CDR3 has 13 residues. The V gene lost 7 bases and the J gene lost 8 bases, with 17 bases spanning the gap. Germline-derived CDR1 and CDR2 are MDHEN and SYDVKM.

The chain is built from TRBV19 and TRBJ1-2, with D unresolved. The V gene's germline CDR1 is LNHDA and CDR2 SQIVND (reference sequence). The CDR3 loop spans 13 amino acids. V gave up 6 bases and J gave up 4 bases, with 12 bases separating them. The CDR3 loop is CASRPSGVYGYTF. In nucleotides, the CDR3 is TGTGCCAGTAGACCATCGGGTGTCTATGGCTACACCTTC.

This clonotype was seen more than once but under ten times. The J gene is TRBJ2-3, the V gene TRBV20-1; TRBD2 is a possible D gene (5 bases). CDR3 size: 11 residues. Trimming shortened V by 7 bases and J by 5 bases, and 10 bases separated the two germline ends. Germline V gene data show CDR1 as DFQATT and CDR2 as SNEGSKA (reference sequence). CDR3 amino acids: CSVLREDTQYF. In DNA, the CDR3 is TGCAGTGTCCTACGGGAAGATACGCAGTATTTT.

The genes are TRBV6-1 and TRBJ1-1; D is ambiguous. There are 12 residues in the CDR3. Germline V gene lookup returns CDR1 MNHNS and CDR2 SASEGT. V was trimmed by 4 bases and J by 1 base, leaving 4 bases between them. This chain's CDR3 is CASSVENTEAFF. CDR3 coding DNA: TGTGCCAGCAGTGTGGAGAACACTGAAGCTTTCTTT.

V is TRBV14 and J is TRBJ2-1; D unresolved. This CDR3 spans 11 amino acids. The germline CDR1 and CDR2 sequences are SGHDN and FVKESK. Trimming shortened V by 1 base and J by 9 bases, and 4 bases separated the two germline ends. The CDR3 reads CASSQGGEQFF. The CDR3 DNA follows: TGTGCCAGCAGCCAAGGGGGTGAGCAGTTCTTC.

This rearrangement joins TRBV19 to TRBJ2-5; TRBD1 might be the D (5 bases). Germline V CDR1 and CDR2: LNHDA, SQIVND (reference sequence). The V gene lost 9 bases and the J gene lost 5 bases, with 19 bases spanning the gap. The CDR3 is made up of 14 amino acids. CDR3 bases: TGTGCCAGCAACTCCAGGGTTATGGGGGAGACCCAGTACTTC. Residues: CASNSRVMGETQYF.

The J gene is TRBJ2-1, the V gene TRBV7-2; TRBD2 matches at 7 bases. V lost 5 bases to trimming and J lost 15 bases; unmatched junction nucleotides: 10. Germline loops: CDR1 SGHTA, CDR2 FQGNSA. The CDR3 extends over 12 amino acids. The CDR3 loop reads CASSGGGGRTFF. The CDR3 DNA follows: TGTGCCAGCAGCGGAGGTGGCGGGAGAACGTTCTTC.

The chain links TRBV3-1 to TRBJ1-3; D gene ambiguous. The CDR3 length is 13 residues. Germline V gives CDR1 LGHDT, CDR2 YNNKEL (reference sequence). V lost 3 bases and J lost 4, with 7 bases in between. In DNA, the CDR3 is TGTGCCAGCAGCCATAGCCAGGGAAACACCATATATTTT. This codes for CASSHSQGNTIYF.

The chain has TRBV20-1 and TRBJ2-1; tentative D call: TRBD2 (5 bases). The germline V gene has CDR1 DFQATT and CDR2 SNEGSKA (reference sequence). Trimming cost V 0 bases and J 13 bases, with 10 bases left between them. The CDR3 spans 11 residues. CDR3 protein: CSARDGERQFF. CDR3 bases: TGCAGTGCTAGAGATGGGGAGAGACAGTTCTTC.

Only a few counts were recorded for this clonotype. The chain recombines TRBV19 with TRBJ1-1; no clear D. Deletions cut 0 bases from V and 0 bases from J, with 8 bases between. Germline V gene data show CDR1 as LNHDA and CDR2 as SQIVND (reference sequence). CDR3 length: 15 amino acids. CDR3 loop: CASSIDEALNTEAFF. CDR3 nucleotides: TGTGCCAGTAGTATAGATGAGGCTTTGAACACTGAAGCTTTCTTT.

This chain joins TRBV7-6 and TRBJ2-5, with D maybe TRBD1 (5 bases). Deletions cut 7 bases from V and 0 bases from J, with 12 bases between. CDR1 and CDR2 (germline): SGHVS, FNYEAQ. The CDR3 spans 14 residues. The CDR3 loop is CASTLTGNQETQYF. The CDR3 DNA sequence: TGTGCCAGCACCCTAACAGGAAACCAAGAGACCCAGTACTTC.

The J gene is TRBJ2-1, the V gene TRBV27; TRBD2 aligns across 7 bases. The germline V gene encodes CDR1 MNHEY and CDR2 SMNVEV (reference sequence). The CDR3 covers 15 residues. V was clipped by 1 base and J by 3 bases; unmatched bases: 3. The CDR3 bases are TGTGCCAGCAGTTTATTTAGCGGGCGCTACAATGAGCAGTTCTTC. It translates to CASSLFSGRYNEQFF.

The chain employs TRBV28 and TRBJ2-7, with 8 bases matching TRBD2. The germline V gene encodes CDR1 MDHEN and CDR2 SYDVKM. J lost 4 bases, V lost 10 bases, and 9 bases had no gene match. The CDR3 runs to 13 residues. For the CDR3, the DNA is TGTGCCACGATTACTAGCGGCGGATACGAGCAGTACTTC. Its translation: CATITSGGYEQYF.